This TCR beta chain was captured by sequencing in a study of blood T cell repertoires in COVID-19. Looking at the study overall: The cDNA or gDNA used as material had been derived from T cells, B-cell-depleted T cells, or PBMCs.

Germline V CDR1 and CDR2: SGHRS, YFSETQ. The CDR3 is 14 amino acids. V was cut by 4 bases and J by 8 bases, with 15 bases left in between. In the authors' methods: Nucleated cell counts were estimated from reference gene primer amplification. Sequencing used immunoSEQ multiplex PCR; TCRdb keeps in-frame clones, though not all of them. V, J and clone size derive from that table, while D and trimming were established from the DNA sequence. The data show 250,000 to 400,000 clones, approximately 87% seen once. All recovered Cohort 3 donors got two negative PCRs, got clearance, or saw symptom resolution. This TCR was recovered from a woman aged 30 to 39 who had recovered from COVID-19. The sample was PBMCs or T cells enriched from blood (not recorded which). The chain links TRBV5-1 to TRBJ1-4, with a possible D match to TRBD1 (5 bases). The CDR3 is CASSGGGSQEKLFF. CDR3 bases: TGCGCCAGCAGCGGTGGGGGGAGTCAGGAAAAACTGTTTTTT.